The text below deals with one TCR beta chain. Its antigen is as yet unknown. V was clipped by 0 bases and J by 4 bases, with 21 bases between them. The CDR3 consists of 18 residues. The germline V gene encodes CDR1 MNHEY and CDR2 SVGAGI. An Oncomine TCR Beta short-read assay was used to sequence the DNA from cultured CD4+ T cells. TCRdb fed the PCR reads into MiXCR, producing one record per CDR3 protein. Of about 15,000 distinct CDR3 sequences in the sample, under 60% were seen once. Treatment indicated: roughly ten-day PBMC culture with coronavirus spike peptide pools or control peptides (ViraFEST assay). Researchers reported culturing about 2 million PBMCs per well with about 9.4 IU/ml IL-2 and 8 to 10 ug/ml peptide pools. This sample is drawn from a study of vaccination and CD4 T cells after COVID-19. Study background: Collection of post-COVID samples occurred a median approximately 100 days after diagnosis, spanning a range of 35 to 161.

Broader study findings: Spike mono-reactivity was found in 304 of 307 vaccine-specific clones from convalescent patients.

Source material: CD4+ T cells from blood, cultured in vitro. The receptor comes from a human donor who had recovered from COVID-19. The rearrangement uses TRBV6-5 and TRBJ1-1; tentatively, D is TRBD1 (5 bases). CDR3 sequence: CASSYSATGHFRGTEAFF. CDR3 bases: TGTGCCAGCAGTTACTCTGCGACTGGACACTTTCGAGGCACTGAAGCTTTCTTT.